This T cell receptor beta chain emerged from a study of blood T cells in healthy people across ages. Study results and limitations: Long-lived donors exceeded aged donors in naive CD4+ cells and diversity.

With regard to this clonotype: Its specificity is not known.

Trimming pared 7 bases from V and 0 bases from J, leaving 13 bases between. Germline CDR1 and CDR2: WSHSY and SAAADI. The CDR3 totals 15 residues. Healthy Caucasian individuals from Russia aged about 6 to 95 were enrolled as donors. Peripheral blood from each donor was collected in a volume of about 9.9 milliliters. The authors ran a second PCR of 7 to 11 cycles using a sample-barcoded 5' primer and a J-beta primer mix. TCRdb called the 5' RACE reads again in MiXCR, with one record for every CDR3 protein. The sample gives hundreds of thousands of distinct CDR3 sequences, under 30% of which show up once; 3% is in the top ten. This sample was also put to use in a study of T cells of mothers and their children. That source reports: At a rate of around 1.6 ug per 15 ul, cDNA synthesis received all of the extracted RNA.

This receptor was identified in a boy under 18 in good health. The sequenced material came from blood. The V gene is TRBV10-2, the J gene TRBJ2-1, with D hard to call. The chain's CDR3 is CASKKTESSYNEQFF. The CDR3 coding sequence is TGCGCCAGCAAGAAGACTGAGAGCTCCTACAATGAGCAGTTCTTC.